These T cell receptor beta chains were read from a single sample in a study of cytomegalovirus exposure and HLA in healthy donors. Generated by immunoSEQ multiplex PCR, the TCRdb table keeps only in-frame clones and is missing some. Found here are over 70,000 clones, 75% to 85% of them singletons; the top ten hold around 2%. Sequencing was performed on PBMCs. These receptors all stem from a man between 18 and 35 years old in good health and CMV-seronegative. Each CDR3 is given with its conserved first and last residue. Fields, in order: CDR3 protein, clone size, V gene, J gene. Part of the rows lack a size; the others show once, few, many or a class for expanded clones.

CDR3aa: CASSESFGANVLTF
abundance: few
v_gene: TRBV2
j_gene: TRBJ2-6

CDR3aa: CATSRELRRKGDGYTF
abundance: NA
v_gene: TRBV15
j_gene: TRBJ1-2

CDR3aa: CASSLRGANTEAFF
abundance: NA
v_gene: TRBV5-4
j_gene: TRBJ1-1

CDR3aa: CASSIHVVGPVNTEAFF
abundance: once
v_gene: TRBV19
j_gene: TRBJ1-1

CDR3aa: CASSLLGGRDTGELFF
abundance: NA
v_gene: TRBV5-1
j_gene: TRBJ2-2

CDR3aa: CASSLYGGGQETQYF
abundance: NA
v_gene: TRBV5-1
j_gene: TRBJ2-5

CDR3aa: CASSSISGREQFF
abundance: NA
v_gene: TRBV5-6
j_gene: TRBJ2-1

CDR3aa: CASSETLTGTVDF
abundance: NA
v_gene: TRBV25-1
j_gene: TRBJ2-7

CDR3aa: CASSSGTGGSYEQYF
abundance: NA
v_gene: TRBV19
j_gene: TRBJ2-7

CDR3aa: CASSLGQGGVYEQYF
abundance: NA
v_gene: TRBV5-4
j_gene: TRBJ2-7

CDR3aa: CASSSGSSQNHTF
abundance: NA
v_gene: TRBV6-6
j_gene: TRBJ1-2

CDR3aa: CASSLGGGPTYNEQFF
abundance: NA
v_gene: TRBV5-4
j_gene: TRBJ2-1

CDR3aa: CASNLRDSTEAFF
abundance: NA
v_gene: TRBV11-2
j_gene: TRBJ1-1

CDR3aa: CASSGEGNEQYF
abundance: few
v_gene: TRBV10-2
j_gene: TRBJ2-7

CDR3aa: CASSDSWTDTDTQYF
abundance: NA
v_gene: TRBV6-4
j_gene: TRBJ2-3

CDR3aa: CASSLDGAGVYEQYF
abundance: NA
v_gene: TRBV7-2
j_gene: TRBJ2-7

CDR3aa: CAISRSQSDDYGYTF
abundance: NA
v_gene: TRBV10-3
j_gene: TRBJ1-2

CDR3aa: CASSHRTGPRLDGYTF
abundance: NA
v_gene: TRBV4-1
j_gene: TRBJ1-2

CDR3aa: CASSQETGHGYTF
abundance: once
v_gene: TRBV4-1
j_gene: TRBJ1-2

CDR3aa: CASSDRGLVVQHF
abundance: NA
v_gene: TRBV6-1
j_gene: TRBJ1-5

CDR3aa: CASGVGGGGYEQYF
abundance: NA
v_gene: TRBV7-9
j_gene: TRBJ2-7

CDR3aa: CASSGTEETQYF
abundance: NA
v_gene: TRBV5-6
j_gene: TRBJ2-5

CDR3aa: CATSLGTAYGYTF
abundance: NA
v_gene: TRBV5-1
j_gene: TRBJ1-2

CDR3aa: CASSPPWGRGLFSDTQYF
abundance: NA
v_gene: TRBV18
j_gene: TRBJ2-3

CDR3aa: CASSTQLTGELFF
abundance: NA
v_gene: TRBV27
j_gene: TRBJ2-2

CDR3aa: CASSEQGNSYEQYF
abundance: NA
v_gene: TRBV6-1
j_gene: TRBJ2-7

CDR3aa: CASSPQGEGEQYF
abundance: NA
v_gene: TRBV5-5
j_gene: TRBJ2-7

CDR3aa: CASSYLNRDEQYF
abundance: few
v_gene: TRBV6-5
j_gene: TRBJ2-7